This TCR beta chain was profiled in a study of T-cell reconstitution after alpha-beta-depleted transplantation in children. Findings of the study overall: Approximately two months post-transplant, alpha-beta T cells reportedly originated from several hundred expanded graft clones. Day-60 TCRbeta diversity that was high in some patients was derived from surviving recipient T cells and thymic progenitors.

Concerning this clonotype itself: Its target is unknown.

A library of TCRbeta sequences, prepared with unique molecular identifiers, was generated. TCRdb ran MiXCR on the PCR reads and lists one entry per CDR3 protein. The sample holds around 800,000 distinct CDR3 sequences, roughly 15% seen once. The CDR3 spans 13 residues. Germline V gene data show CDR1 as SQVTM and CDR2 as ANQGSEA. V lost 4 bases and J lost 2, with 11 bases in between. The TCR was taken from a male patient between 10 and 17 years old who had a stem cell transplant for acute lymphoblastic leukemia, so the T cells may come from the graft donor. The rearrangement uses TRBV29-1 and TRBJ2-5; the D is unclear. This material consisted of PBMCs, mostly from graft donor cells, taken 360 days after TCRalphabeta/CD19-depleted stem cell transplant. CDR3 in amino acids: CSVGGQSQETQYF. The DNA for the CDR3 is TGCAGCGTTGGTGGGCAGTCTCAAGAGACCCAGTACTTC.